This TCR beta chain was observed in a study of low-dose radiotherapy and immunotherapy resistance in tumors. Study information: Nivolumab was given to patients as a 240 mg flat dose every two weeks, and ipilimumab at 1 mg/kg every six weeks. Both were delivered intravenously. Patients were on oral aspirin 300 mg taken daily for four cycles from cycle 1 day 1.

TRAV- and TRBV-specific primers primed first-strand cDNA, covering alpha and beta chains. Using a constant-region primer together with a V-primer adapter, TCRs were subjected to about 20 PCR cycles of amplification. A single record per CDR3 protein comes from TCRdb applying MiXCR to the reads. The sample yields over 7,500 distinct CDR3 sequences, 69% seen once. The clonotype comes from a human donor with advanced metastatic prostate, ovarian, gallbladder or colorectal cancer (not recorded which). This table probably holds off-target reads from a library built for another chain.

CDR3 amino acids: CASSTSIKSGELFF. The CDR3 DNA is TGCGCCAGCAGTACCTCAATAAAATCCGGGGAGCTGTTTTTT. The V gene is TRBV10-2, the J gene TRBJ2-2; no firm D call. CDR1 is WSHSY, CDR2 SAAADI, per germline. This CDR3 spans 14 amino acids. The V end was cut by 5 bases, the J end by 6 bases, with 13 bases between.